This T cell receptor (beta chain) was sequenced during a study of CD8 T cells in ankylosing spondylitis. Whole-study findings and limits: Clones linked to disease, bearing a CD8+ phenotype, were relatively rare in peripheral blood. Disease-associated clones were reportedly significantly overrepresented in matched ankylosing spondylitis synovial fluid. Existing reports had already noted some motif variants in reactive arthritis synovial fluid and blood. Within ankylosing spondylitis blood, a TCR beta motif made up of seven to nine highly homologous variants appeared to be characteristic.

Quantitative barcoded 5'-RACE was used to prepare TCR beta libraries. TCRdb recomputed calls from the 5' RACE reads with MiXCR, one row per CDR3 protein. This sample carries about 700,000 distinct CDR3 sequences, about 20% of them seen once, and the ten largest clones take 15% to 20%. V lost 3 bases and J lost 5, with 12 bases in between. Germline V gives CDR1 LGHNA, CDR2 YSLEER. This CDR3 has 14 residues. Turning to this clonotype: Its antigen is not identified.

Sequencing input: blood, either unsorted or a sorted T cell fraction (not recorded which). The sequence came from a male donor with ankylosing spondylitis. The rearrangement links TRBV4-3 to TRBJ2-3, with D tentatively TRBD2 (5 bases). CDR3 bases: TGCGCCAGCAGCCATACTTCCGGGGTAGATACGCAGTATTTT. Its translation is CASSHTSGVDTQYF.